This paragraph reports one T cell receptor (beta chain). This entry comes from a study of blood T cell repertoires in COVID-19. J was trimmed by 3 bases and V by 6 bases; bases with no gene match: 4. CDR1 MNHEY and CDR2 SMNVEV come from the germline V gene (reference sequence). This CDR3 region has 15 residues. Original processing notes: Amplification with reference gene primers provided the estimates of nucleated cell counts. The assay was immunoSEQ multiplex PCR, and TCRdb's table has in-frame clones only and misses some. V and J calls and clone size are copied from that table; D and trimming were computed from the DNA. This sample has under 150,000 clones, with roughly 86% found just once.

Sequencing used peripheral blood. This TCR was sampled from a woman aged 45-65 years who had recovered from COVID-19. This chain joins TRBV27 and TRBJ2-5, with 13 positions matching TRBD2. The CDR3 region is CASRRGLAGKETQYF. The CDR3 DNA is TGTGCCAGCAGGCGGGGACTAGCGGGAAAAGAGACCCAGTACTTC.